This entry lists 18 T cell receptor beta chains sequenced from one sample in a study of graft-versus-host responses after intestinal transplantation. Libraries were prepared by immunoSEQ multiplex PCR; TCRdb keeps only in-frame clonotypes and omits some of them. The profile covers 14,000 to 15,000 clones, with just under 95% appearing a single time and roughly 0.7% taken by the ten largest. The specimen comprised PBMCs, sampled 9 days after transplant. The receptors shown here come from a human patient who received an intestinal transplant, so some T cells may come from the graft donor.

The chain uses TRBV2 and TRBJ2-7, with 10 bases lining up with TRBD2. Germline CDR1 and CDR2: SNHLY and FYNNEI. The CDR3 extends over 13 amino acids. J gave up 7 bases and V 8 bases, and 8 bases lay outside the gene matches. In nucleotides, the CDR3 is TGTGCCAGCTCACTAGCGGGGTCCCGGGAGCAGTACTTC. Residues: CASSLAGSREQYF.

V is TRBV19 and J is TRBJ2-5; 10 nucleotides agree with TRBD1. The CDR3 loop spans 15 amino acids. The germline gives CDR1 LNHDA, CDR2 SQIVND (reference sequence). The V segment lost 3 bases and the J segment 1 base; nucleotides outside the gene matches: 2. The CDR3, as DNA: TGTGCCAGTAGTATGGGGACAGGGGCCCAAGAGACCCAGTACTTC. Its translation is CASSMGTGAQETQYF.

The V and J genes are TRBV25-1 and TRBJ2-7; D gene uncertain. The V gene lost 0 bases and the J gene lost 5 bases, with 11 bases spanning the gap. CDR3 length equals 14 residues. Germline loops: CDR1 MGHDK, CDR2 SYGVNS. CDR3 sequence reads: CASSEYQRDNEQYF. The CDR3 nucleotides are TGTGCCAGCAGTGAATATCAGCGCGACAACGAGCAGTACTTC.

CDR3: CASSLDRRTYEQYF. The CDR3 DNA reads TGTGCCAGCAGCTTGGACAGACGAACATACGAGCAGTACTTC. The chain employs TRBV5-6 and TRBJ2-7; D call uncertain. Germline V gene sequence: CDR1 SGHDT, CDR2 YYEEEE. Trimming shortened V by 0 bases and J by 4 bases, and 11 bases separated the two germline ends. This CDR3 has 14 residues.

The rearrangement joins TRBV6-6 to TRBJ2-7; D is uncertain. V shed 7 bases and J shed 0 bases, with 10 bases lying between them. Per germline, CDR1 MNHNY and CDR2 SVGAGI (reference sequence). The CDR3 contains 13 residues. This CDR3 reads CASTSRSSYEQYF. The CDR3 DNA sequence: TGTGCCAGCACGTCCCGGAGCTCCTACGAGCAGTACTTC.

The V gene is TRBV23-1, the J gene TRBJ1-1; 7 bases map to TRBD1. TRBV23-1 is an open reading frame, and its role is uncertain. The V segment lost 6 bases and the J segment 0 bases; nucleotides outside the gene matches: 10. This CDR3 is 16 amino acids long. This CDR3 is CASSHEGALMNTEAFF. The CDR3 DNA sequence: TGCGCCAGCAGCCACGAGGGGGCCCTAATGAACACTGAAGCTTTCTTT.

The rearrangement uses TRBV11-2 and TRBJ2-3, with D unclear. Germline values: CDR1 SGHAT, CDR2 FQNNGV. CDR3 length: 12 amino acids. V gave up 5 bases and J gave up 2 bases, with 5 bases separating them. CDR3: CASSPHTDTQYF. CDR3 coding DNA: TGTGCCAGCAGCCCGCACACAGATACGCAGTATTTT.

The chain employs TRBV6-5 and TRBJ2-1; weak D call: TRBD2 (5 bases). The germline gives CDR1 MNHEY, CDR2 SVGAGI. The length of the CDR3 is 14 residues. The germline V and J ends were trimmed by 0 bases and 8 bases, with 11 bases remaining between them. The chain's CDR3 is CASSYSDFGDEQFF. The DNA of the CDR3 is TGTGCCAGCAGTTACTCGGACTTTGGCGATGAGCAGTTCTTC.

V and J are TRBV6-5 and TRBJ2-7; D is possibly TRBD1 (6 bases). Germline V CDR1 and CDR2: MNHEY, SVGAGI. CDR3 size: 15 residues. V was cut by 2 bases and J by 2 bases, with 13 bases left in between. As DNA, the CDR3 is TGTGCCAGCAGTTACGCCACAGGGAGACCCTACGAGCAGTACTTC. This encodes CASSYATGRPYEQYF.

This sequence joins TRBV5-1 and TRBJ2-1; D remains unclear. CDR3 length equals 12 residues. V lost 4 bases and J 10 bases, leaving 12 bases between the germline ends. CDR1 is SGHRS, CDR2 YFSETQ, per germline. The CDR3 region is CASSPWTEEQFF. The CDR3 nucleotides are TGCGCCAGCAGCCCGTGGACGGAGGAGCAGTTCTTC.

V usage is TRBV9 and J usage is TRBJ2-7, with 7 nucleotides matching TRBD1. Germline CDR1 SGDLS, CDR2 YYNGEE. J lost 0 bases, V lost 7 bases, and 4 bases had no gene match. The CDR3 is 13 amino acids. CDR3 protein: CASSQGDSYEQYF. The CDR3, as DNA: TGTGCCAGCTCCCAGGGGGACTCCTACGAGCAGTACTTC.

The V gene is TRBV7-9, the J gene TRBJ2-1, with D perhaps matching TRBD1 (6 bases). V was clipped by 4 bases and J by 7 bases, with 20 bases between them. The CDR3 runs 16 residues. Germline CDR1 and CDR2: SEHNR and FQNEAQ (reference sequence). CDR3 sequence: CASSSPRGYSWNEQFF. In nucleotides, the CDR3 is TGTGCCAGCAGCTCCCCTAGGGGGTATTCTTGGAATGAGCAGTTCTTC.

CDR3 residues: CASSEPSGREAETQYF. The CDR3 DNA reads as TGTGCCAGCAGTGAACCTAGCGGGAGGGAAGCAGAGACCCAGTACTTC. The chain uses TRBV2 and TRBJ2-5; 12 bases are a match to TRBD2. The V and J ends lost 2 bases and 4 bases, in that order; junction bases with no gene match: 5. The CDR3 contains 16 residues. Germline assignment: CDR1 SNHLY and CDR2 FYNNEI.

In nucleotides, the CDR3 is TGTGCCAGCAGTCAAGACACCGGGGAGCTGTTTTTT. Amino acids: CASSQDTGELFF. The gene calls are TRBV7-9 and TRBJ2-2, with D uncertain. The V and J ends lost 6 bases and 3 bases respectively, with 5 bases between them. Germline lookup yields CDR1 SEHNR and CDR2 FQNEAQ (reference sequence). The CDR3 extends over 12 amino acids. Using reference TRBV7-9 and TRBJ2-2 for the parts outside the CDR3, the full variable domain is DTGVSQNPRHKITKRGQNVTFRCDPISEHNRLYWYRQTLGQGPEFLTYFQNEAQLEKSRLLSDRFSAERPKGSFSTLEIQRTEQGDSAMYLCASSQDTGELFFGEGSRLTVL.

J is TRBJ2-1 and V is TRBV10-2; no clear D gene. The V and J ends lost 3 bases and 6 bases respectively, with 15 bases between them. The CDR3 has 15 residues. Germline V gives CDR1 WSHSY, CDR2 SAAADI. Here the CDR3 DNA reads TGCGCCAGCAGTGAAGGGCGTACTGGGGTCAATGAGCAGTTCTTC. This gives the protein CASSEGRTGVNEQFF.

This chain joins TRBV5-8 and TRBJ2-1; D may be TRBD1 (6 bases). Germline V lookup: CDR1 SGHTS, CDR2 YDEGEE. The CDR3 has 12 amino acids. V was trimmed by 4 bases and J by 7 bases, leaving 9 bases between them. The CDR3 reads CASSIRGNEQFF. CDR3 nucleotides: TGTGCCAGCAGCATCAGGGGTAATGAGCAGTTCTTC. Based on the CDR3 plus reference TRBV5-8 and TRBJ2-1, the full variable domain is EAGVTQSPTHLIKTRGQQATLRCSPISGHTSVYWYQQALGLGLQFLLWYDEGEERNRGNFPPRFSGRQFPNYSSELNVNALELEDSALYLCASSIRGNEQFFGPGTRLTVL.

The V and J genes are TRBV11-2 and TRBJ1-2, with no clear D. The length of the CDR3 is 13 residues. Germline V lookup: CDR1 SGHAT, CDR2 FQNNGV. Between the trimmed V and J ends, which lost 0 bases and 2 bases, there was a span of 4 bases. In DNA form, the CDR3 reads TGTGCCAGCAGCTTAGACTCCAACTATGGCTACACCTTC. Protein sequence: CASSLDSNYGYTF.

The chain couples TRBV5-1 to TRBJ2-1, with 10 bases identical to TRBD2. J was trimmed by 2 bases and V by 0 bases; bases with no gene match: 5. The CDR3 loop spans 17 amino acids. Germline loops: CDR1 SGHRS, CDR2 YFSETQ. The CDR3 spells CASSLVPSGRAYNEQFF. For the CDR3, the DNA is TGCGCCAGCAGCTTGGTCCCAAGCGGGAGGGCCTACAATGAGCAGTTCTTC.